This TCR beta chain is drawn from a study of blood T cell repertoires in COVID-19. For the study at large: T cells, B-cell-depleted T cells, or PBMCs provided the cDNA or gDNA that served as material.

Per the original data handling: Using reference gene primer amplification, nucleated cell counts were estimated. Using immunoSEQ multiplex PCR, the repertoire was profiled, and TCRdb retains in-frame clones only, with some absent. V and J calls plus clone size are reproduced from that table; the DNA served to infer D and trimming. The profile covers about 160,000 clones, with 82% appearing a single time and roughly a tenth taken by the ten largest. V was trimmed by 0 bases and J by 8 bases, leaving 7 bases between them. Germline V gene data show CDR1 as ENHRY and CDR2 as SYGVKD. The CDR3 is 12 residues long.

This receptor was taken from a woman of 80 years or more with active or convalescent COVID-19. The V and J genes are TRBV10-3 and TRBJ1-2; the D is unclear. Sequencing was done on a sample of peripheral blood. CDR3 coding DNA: TGTGCCATCAGTGAGTCGATGAGGGGCTACACCTTC. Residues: CAISESMRGYTF.